The 8 T cell receptor beta chains reported below all come from one sample, sequenced in a study of blood T cell repertoires in COVID-19. Sequencing was performed with immunoSEQ multiplex PCR; in TCRdb, only in-frame clones are kept and a portion is missing. The table records 100,000 to 150,000 clones, roughly three quarters of them present only once. The sequenced sample was peripheral blood. The receptors originated from a woman between 70 and 85 years old with acute or convalescent COVID-19.

V usage is TRBV11-2 and J usage is TRBJ1-1, with a tentative D call TRBD1 (6 bases). Trimming pared 5 bases from V and 1 base from J, leaving 8 bases between. From germline, CDR1 is SGHAT and CDR2 FQNNGV. The length of the CDR3 is 13 residues. CDR3: CASSHRENTEAFF. The CDR3 DNA reads TGTGCCAGCAGCCACAGGGAGAACACTGAAGCTTTCTTT.

This clone has just a few counts. This chain joins TRBV11-2 and TRBJ1-2; D is uncertain. Per germline, CDR1 SGHAT and CDR2 FQNNGV. This CDR3 spans 15 amino acids. Trimming took 5 bases from V and 8 from J, leaving 21 bases between them. The CDR3 DNA reads as TGTGCCAGCAGCCCTGTAATTCGCGGGCAGACGGGCTACACCTTC. It translates to CASSPVIRGQTGYTF.

The J gene is TRBJ2-3, the V gene TRBV7-2; TRBD1 might be the D (5 bases). CDR3 size: 14 residues. CDR1 is SGHTA, CDR2 FQGNSA, per germline. Trimming took 0 bases from V and 2 from J, leaving 6 bases between them. In nucleotides, the CDR3 is TGTGCCAGCAGCTTAGCGGACACCACAGATACGCAGTATTTT. Protein: CASSLADTTDTQYF.

This clone was seen a single time. J is TRBJ2-1 and V is TRBV19; TRBD2 might be the D (9 bases). V was cut by 2 bases and J by 3 bases, with 17 bases left in between. The CDR3 covers 17 residues. CDR1 LNHDA and CDR2 SQIVND come from the germline V gene (reference sequence). The CDR3 loop reads CASSIPGGGRDYNEQFF. For the CDR3, the DNA is TGTGCCAGTAGTATACCAGGGGGCGGGAGGGACTACAATGAGCAGTTCTTC.

This chain connects TRBV7-6 to TRBJ1-2, with 9 bases aligning to TRBD1. CDR1 and CDR2 from the germline V gene are SGHVS and FNYEAQ. The V gene end was trimmed by 0 bases and the J gene end by 4 bases; junction bases not matched to a gene: 3. The CDR3 contains 15 residues. The chain's CDR3 is CASSLATGGPYGYTF. CDR3 DNA: TGTGCCAGCAGCTTAGCAACAGGGGGCCCCTATGGCTACACCTTC.

The chain uses TRBV5-6 and TRBJ2-5; D might be TRBD1 (7 bases). V lost 4 bases to trimming and J lost 5 bases, with 12 bases between them. The CDR3 extends over 13 amino acids. The germline V gene has CDR1 SGHDT and CDR2 YYEEEE. CDR3 sequence: CASSLEGAETQYF. Here the CDR3 DNA reads TGTGCCAGCAGCCTGGAGGGGGCGGAGACCCAGTACTTC. Variable domain in full (rest from reference TRBV5-6 and TRBJ2-5): DAGVTQSPTHLIKTRGQQVTLRCSPKSGHDTVSWYQQALGQGPQFIFQYYEEEERQRGNFPDRFSGHQFPNYSSELNVNALLLGDSALYLCASSLEGAETQYFGPGTRLLVL.

This clone has just a few counts. J is TRBJ1-6 and V is TRBV11-2; D gene ambiguous. V was shortened by 1 base and J by 10 bases, with 14 bases between the two germline ends. The CDR3 spans 15 residues. Germline-derived CDR1 and CDR2 are SGHAT and FQNNGV. CDR3 amino acids: CASSLASGPGSPLHF. CDR3 nucleotide sequence: TGTGCCAGCAGCTTAGCTAGCGGACCAGGCTCACCCCTCCACTTT. Together with reference TRBV11-2 and TRBJ1-6, the CDR3 gives the full variable domain: EAGVAQSPRYKIIEKRQSVAFWCNPISGHATLYWYQQILGQGPKLLIQFQNNGVVDDSQLPKDRFSAERLKGVDSTLKIQPAKLEDSAVYLCASSLASGPGSPLHFGNGTRLTVT.

The V gene is TRBV19, the J gene TRBJ2-5; D gene uncertain. The CDR3 sequence is 12 residues long. V was shortened by 2 bases and J by 4 bases, with 5 bases between the two germline ends. Germline V gene lookup returns CDR1 LNHDA and CDR2 SQIVND (reference sequence). CDR3 nucleotide sequence: TGTGCCAGTAGTATAAACGGAGAGACCCAGTACTTC. Translation: CASSINGETQYF. Filled out from reference TRBV19 and TRBJ2-5, the complete variable domain reads DGGITQSPKYLFRKEGQNVTLSCEQNLNHDAMYWYRQDPGQGLRLIYYSQIVNDFQKGDIAEGYSVSREKKESFPLTVTSAQKNPTAFYLCASSINGETQYFGPGTRLLVL.